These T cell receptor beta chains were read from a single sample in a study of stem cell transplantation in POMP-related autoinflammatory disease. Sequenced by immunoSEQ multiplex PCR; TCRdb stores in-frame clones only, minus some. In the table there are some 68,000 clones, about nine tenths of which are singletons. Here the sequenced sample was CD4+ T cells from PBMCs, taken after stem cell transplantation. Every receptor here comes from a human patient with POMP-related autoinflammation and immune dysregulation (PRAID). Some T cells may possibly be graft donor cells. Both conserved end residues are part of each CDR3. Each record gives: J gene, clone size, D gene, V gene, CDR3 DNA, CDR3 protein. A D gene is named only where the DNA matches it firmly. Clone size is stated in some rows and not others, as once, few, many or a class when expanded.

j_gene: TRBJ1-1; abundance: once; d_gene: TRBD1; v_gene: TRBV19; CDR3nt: TGTGCCAGCCCCGGACAGGGGGCTGCCGGAGCTTTCTTT; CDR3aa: CASPGQGAAGAFF
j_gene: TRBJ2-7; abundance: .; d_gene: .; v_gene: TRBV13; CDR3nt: TGTGCCAGCAGCTTATGGCCCCCCGGCCGCCGCGAGCAGTACTTC; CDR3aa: CASSLWPPGRREQYF
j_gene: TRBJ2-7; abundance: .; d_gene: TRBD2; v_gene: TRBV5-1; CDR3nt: TGCGCCAGCAGCCCAGGAACTAGCGGGAGGGCTGTCGGAGGCGAGCAGTACTTC; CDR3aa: CASSPGTSGRAVGGEQYF
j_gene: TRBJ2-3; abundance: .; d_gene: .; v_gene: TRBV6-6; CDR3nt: TGTGCCAGCCTGAATTATGCTAGCACAGATACGCAGTATTTT; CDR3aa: CASLNYASTDTQYF
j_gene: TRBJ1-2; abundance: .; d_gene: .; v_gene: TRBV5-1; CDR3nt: TGCGCCAGCAGCCCCGGAGCTGACAGCTATGGCTACACCTTC; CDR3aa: CASSPGADSYGYTF
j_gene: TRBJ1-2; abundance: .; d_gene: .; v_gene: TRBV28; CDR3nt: TGTGCCAGCAGCCCTACACCCAACTATGGCTACACCTTC; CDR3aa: CASSPTPNYGYTF
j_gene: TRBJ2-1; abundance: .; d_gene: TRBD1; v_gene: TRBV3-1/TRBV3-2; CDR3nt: TGTGCCAGCAGCCCGACAGGGGGAGGAGATGAGCAGTTCTTC; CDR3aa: CASSPTGGGDEQFF
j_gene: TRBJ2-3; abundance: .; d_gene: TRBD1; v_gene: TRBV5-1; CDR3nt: TGCGCCAGCAGCTCTACAGGGGGCGTAAGCACAGATACGCAGTATTTT; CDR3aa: CASSSTGGVSTDTQYF
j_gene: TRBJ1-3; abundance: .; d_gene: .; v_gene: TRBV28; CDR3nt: TGTGCCAGCAGTTTTCCTGGAAACACCATATATTTT; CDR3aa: CASSFPGNTIYF
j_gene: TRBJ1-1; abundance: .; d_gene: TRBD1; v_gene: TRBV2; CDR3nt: TGTGCCAGCAGGGACAGGGGGATTGAAGCTTTCTTT; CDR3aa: CASRDRGIEAFF
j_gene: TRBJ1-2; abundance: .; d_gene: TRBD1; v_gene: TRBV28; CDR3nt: TGTGCCAGCAGTTTCCCCCCCACCGGGACAGGGTACTATGGCTACACCTTC; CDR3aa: CASSFPPTGTGYYGYTF
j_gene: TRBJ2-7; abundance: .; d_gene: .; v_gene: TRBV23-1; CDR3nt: TGCGCCAGCAATAATGGGGGAACCTACGAGCAGTACTTC; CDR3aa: CASNNGGTYEQYF
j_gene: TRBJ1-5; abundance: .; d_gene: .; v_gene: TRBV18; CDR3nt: TGTGCCAGCTCACCACCGAACCCGGGAGGCAATCAGCCCCAGCATTTT; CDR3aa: CASSPPNPGGNQPQHF
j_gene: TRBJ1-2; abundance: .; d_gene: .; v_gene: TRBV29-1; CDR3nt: TGCAGCGTTGAAGATCTTCTAACGAGCTATGGCTACACCTTC; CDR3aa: CSVEDLLTSYGYTF
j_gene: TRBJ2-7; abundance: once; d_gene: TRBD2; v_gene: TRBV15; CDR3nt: TGTGCCACCAGCAGAGCGGGGGGGATCATCCACGAGCAGTACTTC; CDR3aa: CATSRAGGIIHEQYF
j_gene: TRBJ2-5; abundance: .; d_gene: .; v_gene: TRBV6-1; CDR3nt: TGTGCCAGCAGTGAAGCGCTTGGGGGGGAGACCCAGTACTTC; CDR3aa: CASSEALGGETQYF
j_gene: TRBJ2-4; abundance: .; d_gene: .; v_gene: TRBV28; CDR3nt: TGTGCCAGCAGTTTATTTAGCGGAGGAAACATTCAGTACTTC; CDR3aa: CASSLFSGGNIQYF
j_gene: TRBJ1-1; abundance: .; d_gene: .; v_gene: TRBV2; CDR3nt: TGTGCCAGCAGGGGGAACAGGGATCGGGCCACTGAAGCTTTCTTT; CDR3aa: CASRGNRDRATEAFF
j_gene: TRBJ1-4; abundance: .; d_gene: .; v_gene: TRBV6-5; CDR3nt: TGTGCCAGCAGTCGCACGGGTGCCGTGAATGAAAAACTGTTTTTT; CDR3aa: CASSRTGAVNEKLFF
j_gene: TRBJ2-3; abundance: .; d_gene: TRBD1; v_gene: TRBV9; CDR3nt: TGTGCCAGCAGCAAGGACAGGGGCACAGATACGCAGTATTTT; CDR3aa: CASSKDRGTDTQYF
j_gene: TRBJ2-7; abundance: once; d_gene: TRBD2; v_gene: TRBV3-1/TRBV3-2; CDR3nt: TGTGCCAGCACCCCGGGGGGGTCCTACGAGCAGTACTTC; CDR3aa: CASTPGGSYEQYF
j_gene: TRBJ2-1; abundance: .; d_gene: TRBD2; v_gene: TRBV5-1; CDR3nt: TGCGCCAGCAGCATGACTAGCGGAGCCTACAATGAGCAGTTCTTC; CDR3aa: CASSMTSGAYNEQFF
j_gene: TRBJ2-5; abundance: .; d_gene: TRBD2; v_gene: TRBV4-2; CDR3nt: TGTGCCAGCAGTGAAATTAGCGGGGGCCAAGAGACCCAGTACTTC; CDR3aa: CASSEISGGQETQYF
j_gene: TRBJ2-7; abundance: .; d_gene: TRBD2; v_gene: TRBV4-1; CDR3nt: TGCGCCAGCAGCCAACCCACTAGCGGAAAATCCTACGAGCAGTACTTC; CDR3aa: CASSQPTSGKSYEQYF
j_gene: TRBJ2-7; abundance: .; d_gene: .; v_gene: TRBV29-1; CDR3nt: TGCAGCGTTGCGGGGGAGCGGTACGAGCAGTACTTC; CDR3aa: CSVAGERYEQYF